This T cell receptor beta chain was captured by sequencing in a study of identical twins. CDR3 length: 14 residues. From germline, CDR1 is LGHNA and CDR2 YNFKEQ. After removal of 2 bases from V and 10 bases from J, the junction contained 3 bases not matched to a gene. Each CDR3 protein is one row after TCRdb ran MiXCR on the 5' RACE reads. The sample lists more than 1.5 million distinct CDR3 sequences, 32% occurring once. The chain recombines TRBV4-2 with TRBJ1-6, with 9 bases matching TRBD1. The sequence was collected from a newborn girl in good health. The sample was cord blood. CDR3 nucleotide sequence: TGTGCCAGCAGCCAACTTACAGGGGGCTCACCCCTCCACTTT. Residues: CASSQLTGGSPLHF.